The next 17 T cell receptor beta chains were all read from a single sample in a study of CD8+ T cells in alopecia areata. Treatment defined: oral pan-JAK inhibitor, 5-10 mg twice daily. cDNA serving as the sequencing template came from extracted, reverse transcribed RNA. TCRdb's table, derived via immunoSEQ multiplex PCR, lists solely in-frame clones and lacks some. The table has more than 200,000 clones, roughly 66% seen once. The sample consisted of CD4+ T cells sorted from blood, taken at week 44, from a patient treated with tofacitinib. These receptors came from a human donor with alopecia areata.

This clone was observed a handful of times. The chain joins TRBV7-2 to TRBJ1-1; 8 bases are a match to TRBD1. Germline lookup yields CDR1 SGHTA and CDR2 FQGNSA. The CDR3 has 15 amino acids. With 5 bases clipped from V and 6 bases from J, the junction kept 11 bases outside the gene matches. The CDR3 here is CASSGPGQGSPEAFF. The CDR3 region has the DNA TGTGCCAGCAGCGGACCAGGACAGGGATCCCCTGAAGCTTTCTTT.

This chain joins TRBV19 and TRBJ2-7, with TRBD1 matching over 8 bases. Germline assignment: CDR1 LNHDA and CDR2 SQIVND (reference sequence). The ends lost 3 bases at V and 6 bases at J; junction bases unmatched: 13. There are 16 residues in the CDR3. CDR3 loop: CASSIDRTGSVGEQYF. The CDR3 DNA reads TGTGCCAGTAGTATTGACCGGACAGGGTCGGTCGGCGAGCAGTACTTC.

This rearrangement joins TRBV9 to TRBJ2-7; D unclear. Germline CDR1 is SGDLS and CDR2 is YYNGEE. The germline V and J ends were trimmed by 3 bases and 6 bases, with 10 bases remaining between them. This CDR3 has 12 residues. The CDR3 loop is CASSAEYSEQYF. The CDR3 nucleotides are TGTGCCAGCAGCGCCGAGTATAGCGAGCAGTACTTC.

This clone showed up just once. The V gene is TRBV5-6, the J gene TRBJ1-2; possibly TRBD1 for D (6 bases). V shed 6 bases and J shed 11 bases, with 17 bases lying between them. The CDR3 covers 12 residues. Germline lookup yields CDR1 SGHDT and CDR2 YYEEEE. The CDR3 sequence: CASTKQGGSYTF. The CDR3 DNA is TGTGCCAGCACCAAACAGGGCGGTTCATACACCTTC.

DNA of the CDR3: TGTGCCAGCAGCGCGGGGACAGGACTTAGTCAGCCCCAGCATTTT. Encoded protein: CASSAGTGLSQPQHF. The V gene is TRBV9, the J gene TRBJ1-5; TRBD1 aligns across 8 bases. With V trimmed by 3 bases and J by 6 bases, 8 bases remained unmatched. The CDR3 has 15 amino acids. CDR1 and CDR2 (germline): SGDLS, YYNGEE.

The genes are TRBV9 and TRBJ1-6; D possibly corresponds to TRBD1 (6 bases). Trimming shortened V by 2 bases and J by 7 bases, and 7 bases separated the two germline ends. Looked up from germline, CDR1 is SGDLS and CDR2 is YYNGEE. This CDR3 is 13 amino acids long. The CDR3 sequence is CASSVQGNSPLHF. CDR3 DNA: TGTGCCAGCAGCGTGCAGGGGAATTCACCCCTCCACTTT.

This clone was observed a handful of times. Here the CDR3 DNA reads TGTGCCAGCAGCTTAGCGCCGGGACAGGGCATGGGTAGCTACACCTTC. Translated, it gives CASSLAPGQGMGSYTF. The chain recombines TRBV7-2 with TRBJ1-2; TRBD1 matches 9 bases. This CDR3 has 16 residues. V shed 0 bases and J 9 bases; nucleotides not matched to a gene: 11. Germline V gene data show CDR1 as SGHTA and CDR2 as FQGNSA.

This clone has more than one count but fewer than ten. V usage is TRBV5-1 and J usage is TRBJ1-2; D gene uncertain. This CDR3 comprises 16 residues. Germline V gene sequence: CDR1 SGHRS, CDR2 YFSETQ. Trimming left V 4 bases short and J 4 bases short, with 20 bases between. CDR3 sequence reads: CASSPAATPASYGYTF. Written as DNA, the CDR3 is TGCGCCAGCAGCCCGGCGGCGACTCCGGCGTCCTATGGCTACACCTTC.

This chain joins TRBV29-1 and TRBJ1-2, with D unclear. V was cut by 3 bases and J by 4 bases, with 18 bases left in between. The CDR3 runs 15 residues. In germline, CDR1 is SQVTM, CDR2 ANQGSEA. For the CDR3, the DNA is TGCAGCGTTGACGGACTTGGAAAAGAGACCTATGGCTACACCTTC. As protein: CSVDGLGKETYGYTF.

The chain combines TRBV9 with TRBJ1-2; D possibly corresponds to TRBD1 (5 bases). The CDR3 length is 13 residues. In germline, CDR1 is SGDLS, CDR2 YYNGEE. The V end was cut by 3 bases, the J end by 8 bases, with 14 bases between. CDR3 DNA: TGTGCCAGCAGCGAGGGACTTAATCTAGGCTACACCTTC. Amino acids: CASSEGLNLGYTF.

Written as DNA, the CDR3 is TGCGCCAGCAGCTTGTCCGGAAGAACTAGCACAGATACGCAGTATTTT. Translated: CASSLSGRTSTDTQYF. V is TRBV5-1 and J is TRBJ2-3, with D unresolved. The CDR3 has 16 residues. V shed 1 base and J shed 0 bases, with 12 bases lying between them. Germline V lookup: CDR1 SGHRS, CDR2 YFSETQ.

The chain uses TRBV7-2 and TRBJ2-7; D unresolved. The CDR3 is 15 residues long. Germline values: CDR1 SGHTA, CDR2 FQGNSA. V dropped 3 bases and J dropped 2 bases, with 14 bases sitting between them. The chain's CDR3 is CASSLRIQSPYEQYF. CDR3 sequence (DNA): TGTGCCAGCAGCTTGCGCATCCAATCCCCCTACGAGCAGTACTTC.

The table lists this clone with a count of one. The gene calls are TRBV5-1 and TRBJ1-2; a possible D gene is TRBD1 (5 bases). Germline CDR1 is SGHRS and CDR2 is YFSETQ. Trimming took 6 bases from V and 4 from J, leaving 25 bases between them. CDR3 length: 17 amino acids. This chain's CDR3 is CASTRTGIDSPVYGYTF. CDR3 in DNA: TGCGCCAGCACCCGGACGGGGATCGACAGTCCTGTCTATGGCTACACCTTC.

The gene calls are TRBV5-5 and TRBJ1-5; D unresolved. The CDR3 length is 12 residues. CDR1 and CDR2 (germline): SGHKS, YYEKEE (reference sequence). Trimming shortened V by 4 bases and J by 7 bases, and 9 bases separated the two germline ends. The CDR3 DNA reads as TGTGCCAGCAGCCTCCCCGGCCAGCCCCAGCATTTT. Translation: CASSLPGQPQHF.

This clone was picked up a small number of times. CDR3 coding DNA: TGTGCCAGCTCACCTGGACAGGGGACAAACTATGGCTACACCTTC. Residues: CASSPGQGTNYGYTF. The rearrangement uses TRBV18 and TRBJ1-2; 9 bases map to TRBD1. Germline V gene data show CDR1 as KGHSH and CDR2 as LQKENI. The V and J ends lost 3 bases and 2 bases, in that order; junction bases with no gene match: 4. This CDR3 has 15 residues. The full variable domain, completed using reference TRBV18 and TRBJ1-2, is NAGVMQNPRHLVRRRGQEARLRCSPMKGHSHVYWYRQLPEEGLKFMVYLQKENIIDESGMPKERFSAEFPKEGPSILRIQQVVRGDSAAYFCASSPGQGTNYGYTFGSGTRLTVV.

This clone was seen once. The chain has TRBV29-1 and TRBJ2-1, with D unclear. Trimming removed 5 bases at V and 2 bases at J, with 4 bases between. The germline V gene encodes CDR1 SQVTM and CDR2 ANQGSEA. CDR3 length: 11 amino acids. CDR3 region: CSVLTYNEQFF. The CDR3 DNA is TGCAGCGTTTTAACCTACAATGAGCAGTTCTTC.

This chain joins TRBV30 and TRBJ1-5; tentative D call: TRBD1 (6 bases). The CDR3 runs to 15 residues. The germline V gene has CDR1 GTSNPN and CDR2 SVGIG (reference sequence). V was cut by 7 bases and J by 3 bases, with 19 bases left in between. This chain's CDR3 is CAFGLDRFLNQPQHF. The CDR3, as DNA: TGTGCCTTCGGCCTGGACAGATTCCTCAATCAGCCCCAGCATTTT.